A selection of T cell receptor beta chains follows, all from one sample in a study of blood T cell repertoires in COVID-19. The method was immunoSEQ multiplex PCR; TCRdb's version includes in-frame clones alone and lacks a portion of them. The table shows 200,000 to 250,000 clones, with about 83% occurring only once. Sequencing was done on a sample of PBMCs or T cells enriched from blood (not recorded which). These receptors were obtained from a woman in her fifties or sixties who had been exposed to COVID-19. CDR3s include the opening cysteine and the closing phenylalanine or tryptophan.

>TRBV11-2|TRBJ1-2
CASSFRGGYTF
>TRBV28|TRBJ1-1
CASRGRGRGTEAFF
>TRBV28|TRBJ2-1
CASLGGAGVLYNEQFF
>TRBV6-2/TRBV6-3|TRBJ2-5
CASSRGQQETQYF
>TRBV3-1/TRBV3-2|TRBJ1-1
CASSQEAAMNTEAFF
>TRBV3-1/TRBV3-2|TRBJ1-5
CASSRDSYQPQHF
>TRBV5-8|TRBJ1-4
CASSTNDGLRLNEKLFF
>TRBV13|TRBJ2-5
CASSSPGDETQYF
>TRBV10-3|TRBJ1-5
CAISEPGGGQPQHF
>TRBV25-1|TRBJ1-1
CASRDSQDTEAFF
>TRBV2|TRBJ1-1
CASALRGITEAFF
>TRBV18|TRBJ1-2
CASSPGQGDNYGYTF
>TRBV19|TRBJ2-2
CASSTQGQTSFAGELFF
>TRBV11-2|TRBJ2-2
CASSWGSGLRVAGELFF
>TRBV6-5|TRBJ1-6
CASNQGAYNSPLHF
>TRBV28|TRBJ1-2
CASRRPGQGAQGYTF
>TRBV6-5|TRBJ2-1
CASRRQGLYNEQFF
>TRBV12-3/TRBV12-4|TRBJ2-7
CASSLGGTYEQYF
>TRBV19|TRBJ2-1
CASSITSGGHSYNEQFF
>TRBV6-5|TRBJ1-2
CASMWGQGGYTF